This paragraph reports one T cell receptor (beta chain). Noted treatment: randomized to nivolumab then ipilimumab (arm A) or the reverse (arm B). Clones were sequenced by immunoSEQ multiplex PCR, and TCRdb holds only the in-frame ones, with some missing. The sample holds around 35,000 clones, 32% seen once. The entry originates in a study of sequential checkpoint blockade in melanoma. About the research overall: Randomization was 1:1 between first-line nivolumab→ipilimumab and ipilimumab→nivolumab. Both treatment sequences were followed by maintenance nivolumab. After nivolumab or ipilimumab alone, approximately 22 patients had week-13 rebiopsies.

This CDR3 has 17 residues. V dropped 5 bases and J dropped 5 bases, with 21 bases sitting between them. Germline assignment: CDR1 MDHEN and CDR2 SYDVKM. The sequence was obtained from a human donor with melanoma. The gene calls are TRBV28 and TRBJ1-4; D gene ambiguous. This specimen consisted of tumor tissue (inferred from file names), obtained from a patient given nivolumab and ipilimumab in sequence. The chain's CDR3 is CASSKIGYSGTNEKLFF. The CDR3 DNA reads TGTGCCAGCAGTAAAATCGGTTATTCGGGTACCAATGAAAAACTGTTTTTT.